This T cell receptor beta chain was obtained from a study of cytomegalovirus exposure and HLA in healthy donors. Looking at the study overall: Researchers previously reported finding 90 million to 130 million unique TCR beta sequences from 150 million to 200 million T cells.

Details on this clone: The antigen remains unidentified.

CDR1 LGHNA and CDR2 YSLEER come from the germline V gene. Germline trimming cut 4 bases from V and 0 bases from J; bases unmatched to any gene: 3. This CDR3 is built from 15 residues. Study observations and caveats: Cytomegalovirus status, reportedly, was diagnosed with high specificity and sensitivity by the classifier.

The PCR ran on 60 Vbeta and 13 Jbeta primers. Clones were sequenced by immunoSEQ multiplex PCR, and TCRdb holds only the in-frame ones, with some missing. Among about 93,000 clones, over 65% were seen once, and the ten largest hold about 4%. The V gene is TRBV4-3, the J gene TRBJ1-2, with 9 bases aligning to TRBD1. The sequencing sample was made of PBMCs. This clonotype was sampled from a man over 45 in good health and CMV-seronegative. This CDR3 reads CASSRGTGTNYGYTF. The CDR3 DNA reads TGCGCCAGCAGCCGCGGGACAGGGACTAACTATGGCTACACCTTC.